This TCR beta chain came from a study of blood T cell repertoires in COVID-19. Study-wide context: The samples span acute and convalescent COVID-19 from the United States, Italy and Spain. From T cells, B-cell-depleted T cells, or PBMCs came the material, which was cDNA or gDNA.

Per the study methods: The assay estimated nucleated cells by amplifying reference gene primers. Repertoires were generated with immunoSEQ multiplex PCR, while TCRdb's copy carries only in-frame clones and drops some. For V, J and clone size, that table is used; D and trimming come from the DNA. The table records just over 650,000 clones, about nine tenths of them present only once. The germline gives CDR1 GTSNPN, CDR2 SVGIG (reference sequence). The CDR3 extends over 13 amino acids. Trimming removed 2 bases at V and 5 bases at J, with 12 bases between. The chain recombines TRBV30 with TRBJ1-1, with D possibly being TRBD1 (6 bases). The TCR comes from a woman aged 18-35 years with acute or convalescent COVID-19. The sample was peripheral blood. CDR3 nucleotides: TGTGCCTGGAGTCGGCAGGGGTATACTGAAGCTTTCTTT. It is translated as CAWSRQGYTEAFF.